These 21 T cell receptor beta chains were sequenced from one sample in a study of T cells after yellow fever vaccination. From the 5' RACE reads, TCRdb called clonotypes with MiXCR, one entry per CDR3 protein. The sample yields 250,000 to 350,000 distinct CDR3 sequences, 6.8% seen once. Sequencing used PBMCs, obtained approximately 47 days after the first yellow fever vaccination. These receptors were collected from a man between 18 and 35 years old who received the YFV17D yellow fever vaccine.

This clonotype was detected many times. The genes are TRBV12-3 or TRBV12-4 and TRBJ2-2; 10 bases agree with TRBD1. The length of the CDR3 is 15 residues. V gave up 7 bases and J gave up 3 bases; unmatched junction bases: 5. The CDR3 DNA reads as TGTGCCAGCACCCTGACAGGGGGCTACACCGGGGAGCTGTTTTTT. It encodes CASTLTGGYTGELFF.

The chain combines TRBV4-3 with TRBJ2-2; the match to TRBD2 covers 14 bases. This CDR3 has 19 amino acids. The V gene's germline CDR1 is LGHNA and CDR2 YSLEER. J lost 7 bases, V lost 1 base, and 11 bases had no gene match. For the CDR3, the DNA is TGCGCCAGCAGCCAAGTCCTCCGACTAGCGGGGGGGCGGGGCGGGGAGCTGTTTTTT. Translating gives CASSQVLRLAGGRGGELFF.

This clonotype was counted between two and nine times. The chain couples TRBV27 to TRBJ2-5; 10 bases match TRBD2. V shed 5 bases and J 4 bases; nucleotides not matched to a gene: 16. The CDR3 totals 18 residues. Germline V gene lookup returns CDR1 MNHEY and CDR2 SMNVEV (reference sequence). Here the CDR3 DNA reads TGTGCCAGCAGTCCAAAGGGACTAGCGCGACTCAATGGAGAGACCCAGTACTTC. Translation gives CASSPKGLARLNGETQYF.

This chain uses TRBV7-2 with TRBJ2-3; D might be TRBD1 (5 bases). The V gene lost 8 bases and the J gene lost 6 bases, with 15 bases spanning the gap. CDR1 and CDR2 (germline): SGHTA, FQGNSA. This CDR3 spans 13 amino acids. DNA of the CDR3: TGTGCCAGCGGCCGCCAGGGTCGGGATACGCAGTATTTT. Its protein is CASGRQGRDTQYF.

The V gene is TRBV15, the J gene TRBJ1-2, with D hard to call. The CDR3 extends over 14 amino acids. V was cut by 0 bases and J by 1 base, with 6 bases left in between. Germline CDR1 LNHNV, CDR2 YYDKDF (reference sequence). The DNA of the CDR3 is TGTGCCACCAGCAGAGATCTCATTAACTATGGCTACACCTTC. Its translation is CATSRDLINYGYTF.

The chain uses TRBV12-3 or TRBV12-4 and TRBJ2-7; no definite D call. Trimming removed 5 bases at V and 2 bases at J, with 10 bases between. This CDR3 contains 13 residues. This CDR3 is CASSPVPPYEQYF. The CDR3 DNA is TGTGCCAGCAGTCCTGTCCCCCCCTACGAGCAGTACTTC.

This clonotype has ten or more counts. The chain employs TRBV7-2 and TRBJ2-1; D not resolved. The CDR3 is 12 amino acids. Trimming took 5 bases from V and 4 from J, leaving 6 bases between them. CDR1 and CDR2 (germline): SGHTA, FQGNSA. CDR3 in DNA: TGTGCCAGCAGCCTTAGGTACAATGAGCAGTTCTTC. It specifies CASSLRYNEQFF.

There are many counts of this clonotype. J is TRBJ2-7 and V is TRBV11-2; TRBD2 might be the D (8 bases). Trimming took off 7 bases at V and 7 bases at J, with 26 bases between the two ends. The germline gives CDR1 SGHAT, CDR2 FQNNGV. The CDR3 loop spans 16 amino acids. CDR3: CASTRQGGGGWWEQYV. The CDR3 nucleotides are TGTGCCAGCACCCGTCAAGGGGGCGGGGGGTGGTGGGAGCAGTACGTC.

The table lists this clonotype with a few counts. This chain links TRBV12-3 or TRBV12-4 with TRBJ2-3; D may be TRBD1 (5 bases). The ends were cut back, 8 bases at V and 2 bases at J, with 11 bases in the middle. The CDR3 is 13 amino acids. This chain's CDR3 is CASRQTSTDTQYF. The CDR3 bases are TGTGCCAGCCGACAGACGTCCACAGATACGCAGTATTTT.

This clonotype was seen a handful of times. The chain carries TRBV5-1 and TRBJ2-3, with 11 bases that match TRBD1. Germline CDR1 SGHRS, CDR2 YFSETQ. The J segment lost 7 bases and the V segment lost 3 bases, leaving 10 bases of the junction unmatched. The CDR3 sequence is 16 residues long. The CDR3 here is CASSSGQGAMLNTQYF. Written as DNA, the CDR3 is TGCGCCAGCAGCTCCGGACAGGGGGCAATGCTAAATACGCAGTATTTT.

This clonotype was seen repeatedly, ten times or more. The V call is TRBV15, the J call TRBJ2-7; 7 positions match TRBD1. This CDR3 contains 14 residues. CDR1 LNHNV and CDR2 YYDKDF come from the germline V gene (reference sequence). V shed 3 bases, J shed 6 bases, and the junction held 8 bases outside the gene matches. In DNA, the CDR3 is TGTGCCACCAGCAGGGGACAGTCAATTGGCGAGCAGTACGTC. The encoded protein is CATSRGQSIGEQYV.

This clonotype occurred a few times. The chain joins TRBV5-1 to TRBJ2-1; D is ambiguous. Trimming took 0 bases from V and 10 from J, leaving 11 bases between them. The CDR3 covers 13 residues. CDR1 SGHRS and CDR2 YFSETQ come from the germline V gene. This chain's CDR3 is CASSLGTTAEQFF. In DNA, the CDR3 is TGCGCCAGCAGCTTGGGAACGACGGCCGAGCAGTTCTTC.

This chain connects TRBV6-1 to TRBJ2-6, with D unclear. The germline CDR1 and CDR2 sequences are MNHNS and SASEGT. The CDR3 loop spans 16 amino acids. Trimming cost V 6 bases and J 0 bases, with 12 bases left between them. CDR3 in amino acids: CASRPGLNSGANVLTF. In DNA form, the CDR3 reads TGTGCCAGCAGGCCCGGCCTAAACTCTGGGGCCAACGTCCTGACTTTC.

This clonotype was detected many times. The V and J genes are TRBV4-3 and TRBJ2-5; unclear D gene. Germline lookup yields CDR1 LGHNA and CDR2 YSLEER. The CDR3 is 12 residues long. V was shortened by 0 bases and J by 3 bases, with 2 bases between the two germline ends. The CDR3 DNA sequence: TGCGCCAGCAGCCAAGACAAAGAGACCCAGTACTTC. Translating gives CASSQDKETQYF.

This clonotype was seen at least ten times. The chain joins TRBV12-3 or TRBV12-4 to TRBJ2-1; perhaps D is TRBD1 or TRBD2 (5 bases each). The ends were cut back, 6 bases at V and 4 bases at J, with 19 bases in the middle. This CDR3 has 16 residues. The CDR3 loop reads CASSPDPGPSYNEQFF. CDR3 coding DNA: TGTGCCAGCAGCCCCGATCCGGGACCATCGTACAATGAGCAGTTCTTC.

The CDR3 DNA reads as TGTGCCAGCAGCTTACCCCCGAAAGCGGGGGGGTCGGATACGCAGTATTTT. Its translation: CASSLPPKAGGSDTQYF. The chain recombines TRBV7-3 with TRBJ2-3; TRBD2 matches at 10 bases. The CDR3 covers 17 residues. Trimming removed 2 bases from V and 6 bases from J; junction bases left unmatched: 11. Germline CDR1 reads SGHTA; CDR2 reads FQGTGA.

The chain links TRBV11-2 to TRBJ1-3; the D is unclear. Germline CDR1 reads SGHAT; CDR2 reads FQNNGV. The CDR3 runs 14 residues. V was trimmed by 7 bases and J by 3 bases, leaving 13 bases between them. The CDR3 loop is CASTPGLIGNTIYF. CDR3 nucleotides: TGTGCCAGCACCCCCGGATTGATTGGAAACACCATATATTTT.

This clonotype was seen a few times. The chain combines TRBV5-1 with TRBJ2-7; D unresolved. The length of the CDR3 is 13 residues. Trimming stripped 1 base from V and 5 bases from J, with 10 bases between. Germline V gives CDR1 SGHRS, CDR2 YFSETQ. CDR3 sequence reads: CASSLLSPHEQYF. As DNA, the CDR3 is TGCGCCAGCAGCTTGCTTTCCCCCCACGAGCAGTACTTC.

J is TRBJ1-5 and V is TRBV5-1; D unresolved. The germline V gene encodes CDR1 SGHRS and CDR2 YFSETQ. The V and J ends lost 7 bases and 6 bases respectively, with 17 bases between them. This CDR3 has 14 residues. Here the CDR3 DNA reads TGCGCCAGCCCGAGGGCTCCATCCCCTCAGCCCCAGCATTTT. Protein sequence: CASPRAPSPQPQHF. The whole variable domain, remainder taken from reference TRBV5-1 and TRBJ1-5, is KAGVTQTPRYLIKTRGQQVTLSCSPISGHRSVSWYQQTPGQGLQFLFEYFSETQRNKGNFPGRFSGRQFSNSRSEMNVSTLELGDSALYLCASPRAPSPQPQHFGDGTRLSIL.

This clonotype occurred a few times. The chain recombines TRBV7-6 with TRBJ1-5; 7 bases map to TRBD1. The germline V gene encodes CDR1 SGHVS and CDR2 FNYEAQ. Trimming removed 5 bases from V and 11 bases from J; junction bases left unmatched: 6. The CDR3 loop spans 12 amino acids. CDR3 residues: CASSEYRGAQHF. CDR3 coding DNA: TGTGCCAGCAGCGAGTACAGGGGTGCCCAGCATTTT. Drawing the rest from reference TRBV7-6 and TRBJ1-5, the complete variable domain is GAGVSQSPRYKVTKRGQDVALRCDPISGHVSLYWYRQALGQGPEFLTYFNYEAQQDKSGLPNDRFSAERPEGSISTLTIQRTEQRDSAMYRCASSEYRGAQHFGDGTRLSIL.

This clonotype was detected a few times. The rearrangement links TRBV1 to TRBJ2-3; TRBD1, the table's D call, was not compared with the DNA. TRBV1 is flagged as a pseudogene. CDR3 size: 13 residues. CDR3 protein: CTSSQEGADTQYF. CDR3 in DNA: TGCACCAGCAGCCAAGAGGGGGCGGATACGCAGTATTTT.